This T cell receptor (beta chain) was recorded in a study of blood T cell repertoires in COVID-19. Looking at the study overall: Collection of acute and convalescent COVID-19 samples took place in the United States, Italy and Spain. Sample material is recorded as cDNA or gDNA derived from T cells, B-cell-depleted T cells, or PBMCs.

Original methodology: Amplification of reference gene primers was used by the study to estimate nucleated cell counts. TCRdb keeps only in-frame clones here, not all; method: immunoSEQ multiplex PCR. V, J and clone size are those of that table, while D and trimming were read from the DNA. The table shows approximately 150,000 clones, with approximately 81% occurring only once. Those who participated ranged in age from about 18 to 95 years and resided in about 24 US areas. The V gene end was trimmed by 1 base and the J gene end by 1 base; junction bases not matched to a gene: 2. Germline CDR1 is MGHRA and CDR2 is YSYEKL. This CDR3 has 18 amino acids.

What was sequenced was PBMCs or T cells enriched from blood (not recorded which). The chain employs TRBV4-1 and TRBJ2-2; 14 positions agree with TRBD2. This receptor was identified in a woman in her thirties or forties with acute COVID-19. CDR3: CASSQGLAGGRNTGELFF. CDR3 sequence (DNA): TGCGCCAGCAGCCAAGGACTAGCGGGAGGGCGGAACACCGGGGAGCTGTTTTTT.